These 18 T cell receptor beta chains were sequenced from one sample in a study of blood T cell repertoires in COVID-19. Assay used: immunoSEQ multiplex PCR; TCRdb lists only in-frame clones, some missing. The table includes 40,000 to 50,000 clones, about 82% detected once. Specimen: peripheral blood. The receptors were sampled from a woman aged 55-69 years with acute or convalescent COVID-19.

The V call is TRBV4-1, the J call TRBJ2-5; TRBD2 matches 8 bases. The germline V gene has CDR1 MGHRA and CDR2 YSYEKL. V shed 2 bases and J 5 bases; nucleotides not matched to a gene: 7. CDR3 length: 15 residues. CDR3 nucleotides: TGCGCCAGCAGCCAACTAGGACTAGCTGGGGAGACCCAGTACTTC. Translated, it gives CASSQLGLAGETQYF.

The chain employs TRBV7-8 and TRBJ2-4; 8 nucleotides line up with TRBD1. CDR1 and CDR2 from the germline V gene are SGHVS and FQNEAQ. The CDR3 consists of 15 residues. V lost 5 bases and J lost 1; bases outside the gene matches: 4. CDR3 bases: TGTGCCAGCAGCCCGGACAGGGTTGCCAAAAACATTCAGTACTTC. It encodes CASSPDRVAKNIQYF.

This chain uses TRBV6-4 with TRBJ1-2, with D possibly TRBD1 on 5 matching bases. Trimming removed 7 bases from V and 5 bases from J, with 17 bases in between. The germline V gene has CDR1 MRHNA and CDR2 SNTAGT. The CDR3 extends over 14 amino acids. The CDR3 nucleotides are TGTGCCAGCACCCAAGAAGCAGGGTCTTATGGCTACACCTTC. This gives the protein CASTQEAGSYGYTF.

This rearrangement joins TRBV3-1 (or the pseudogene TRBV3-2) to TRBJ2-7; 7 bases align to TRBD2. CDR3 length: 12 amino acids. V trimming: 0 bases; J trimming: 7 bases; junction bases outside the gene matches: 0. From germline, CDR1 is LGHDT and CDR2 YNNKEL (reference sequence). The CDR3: CASSQDGREQYF. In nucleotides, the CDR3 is TGTGCCAGCAGCCAAGACGGGAGGGAGCAGTACTTC.

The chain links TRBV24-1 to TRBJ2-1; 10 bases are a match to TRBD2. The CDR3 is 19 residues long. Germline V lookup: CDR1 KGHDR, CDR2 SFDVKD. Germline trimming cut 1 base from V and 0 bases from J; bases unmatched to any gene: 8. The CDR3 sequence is CATSDFRSPSGSSYNEQFF. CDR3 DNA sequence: TGTGCCACCAGTGATTTCCGCAGTCCTAGCGGGAGCTCCTACAATGAGCAGTTCTTC.

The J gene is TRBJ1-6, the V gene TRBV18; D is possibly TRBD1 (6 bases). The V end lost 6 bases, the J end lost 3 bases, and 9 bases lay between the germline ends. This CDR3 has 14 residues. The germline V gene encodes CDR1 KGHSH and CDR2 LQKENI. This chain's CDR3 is CASSSDSYNSPLHF. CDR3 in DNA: TGTGCCAGCTCTTCGGACAGCTATAATTCACCCCTCCACTTT.

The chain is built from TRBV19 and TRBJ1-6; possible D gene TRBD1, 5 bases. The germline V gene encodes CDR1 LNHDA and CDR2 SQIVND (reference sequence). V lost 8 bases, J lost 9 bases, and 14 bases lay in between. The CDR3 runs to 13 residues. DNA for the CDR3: TGTGCCAGTGGAACAGGTCCGTCTTCACCCCTCCACTTT. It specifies CASGTGPSSPLHF.

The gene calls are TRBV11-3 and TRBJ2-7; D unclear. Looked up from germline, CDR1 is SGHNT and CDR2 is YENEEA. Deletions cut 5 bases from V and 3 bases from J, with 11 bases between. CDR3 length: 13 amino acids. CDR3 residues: CASSLNSRYEQYF. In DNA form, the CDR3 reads TGTGCCAGCAGCCTCAATAGTCGCTACGAGCAGTACTTC.

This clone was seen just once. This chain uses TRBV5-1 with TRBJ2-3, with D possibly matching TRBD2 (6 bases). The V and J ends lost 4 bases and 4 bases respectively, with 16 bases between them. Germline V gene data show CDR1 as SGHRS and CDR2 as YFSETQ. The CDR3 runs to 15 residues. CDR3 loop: CASSPRRAGADTQYF. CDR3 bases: TGCGCCAGCAGCCCCAGGAGAGCGGGCGCAGATACGCAGTATTTT.

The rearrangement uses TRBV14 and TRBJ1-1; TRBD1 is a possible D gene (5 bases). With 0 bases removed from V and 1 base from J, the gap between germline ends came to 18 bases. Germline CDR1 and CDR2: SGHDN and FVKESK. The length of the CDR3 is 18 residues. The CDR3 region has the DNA TGTGCCAGCAGCCAAGATAAGGGGTCGGGACTCTGGAACACTGAAGCTTTCTTT. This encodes CASSQDKGSGLWNTEAFF.

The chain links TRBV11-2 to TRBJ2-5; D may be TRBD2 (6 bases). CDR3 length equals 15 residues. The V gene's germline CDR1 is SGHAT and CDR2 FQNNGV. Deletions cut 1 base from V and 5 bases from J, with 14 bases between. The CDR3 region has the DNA TGTGCCAGCAGCTTAGGACGGGGGACCGGCGAGACCCAGTACTTC. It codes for CASSLGRGTGETQYF.

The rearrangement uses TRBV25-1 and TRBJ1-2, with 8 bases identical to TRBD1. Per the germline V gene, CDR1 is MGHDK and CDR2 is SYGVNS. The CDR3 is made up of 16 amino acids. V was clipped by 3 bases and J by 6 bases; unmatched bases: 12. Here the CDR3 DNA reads TGTGCCAGCAGTGACGCCGGACAGGGAGGTGTTGATGGCTACACCTTC. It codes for CASSDAGQGGVDGYTF.

CDR3 sequence: CASSLGTGLGYTF. The CDR3 DNA reads as TGTGCCAGCAGCTTAGGCACAGGGCTTGGCTACACCTTC. This sequence joins TRBV7-2 and TRBJ1-2; D perhaps matches TRBD1 (6 bases). This CDR3 spans 13 amino acids. CDR1 is SGHTA and CDR2 is FQGNSA in the germline V gene. Trimming removed 1 base from V and 7 bases from J, with 10 bases in between.

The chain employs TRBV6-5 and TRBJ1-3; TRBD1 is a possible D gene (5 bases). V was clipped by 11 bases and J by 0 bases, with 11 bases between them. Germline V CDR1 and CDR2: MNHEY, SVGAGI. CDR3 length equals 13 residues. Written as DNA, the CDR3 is TGTGCCGGGACTTGGAGCTCTGGAAACACCATATATTTT. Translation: CAGTWSSGNTIYF.

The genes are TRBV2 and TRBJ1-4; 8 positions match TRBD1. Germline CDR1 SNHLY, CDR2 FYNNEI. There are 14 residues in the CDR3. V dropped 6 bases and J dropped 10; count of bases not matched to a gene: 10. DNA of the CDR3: TGTGCCAGCAGCGAAAGGACAGGGTTTGGAAAACTGTTTTTT. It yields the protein CASSERTGFGKLFF.

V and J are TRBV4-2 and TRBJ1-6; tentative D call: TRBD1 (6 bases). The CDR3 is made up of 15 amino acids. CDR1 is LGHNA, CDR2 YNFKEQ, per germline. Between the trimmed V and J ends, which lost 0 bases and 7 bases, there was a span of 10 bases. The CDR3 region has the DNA TGTGCCAGCAGCCAAGATTGGGGGGGCAATTCACCCCTCCACTTT. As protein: CASSQDWGGNSPLHF.

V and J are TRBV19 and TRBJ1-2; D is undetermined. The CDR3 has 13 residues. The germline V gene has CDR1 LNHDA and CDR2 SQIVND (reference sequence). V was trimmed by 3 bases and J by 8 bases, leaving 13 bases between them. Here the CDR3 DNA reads TGTGCCAGTAGTATGTCTGCCCCCTACGGCTACACCTTC. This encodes CASSMSAPYGYTF. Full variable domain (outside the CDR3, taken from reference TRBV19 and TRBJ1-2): DGGITQSPKYLFRKEGQNVTLSCEQNLNHDAMYWYRQDPGQGLRLIYYSQIVNDFQKGDIAEGYSVSREKKESFPLTVTSAQKNPTAFYLCASSMSAPYGYTFGSGTRLTVV.

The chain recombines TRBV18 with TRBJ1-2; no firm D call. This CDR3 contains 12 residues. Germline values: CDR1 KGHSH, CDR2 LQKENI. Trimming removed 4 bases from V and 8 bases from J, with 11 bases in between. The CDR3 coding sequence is TGTGCCAGCTCACGGAACAGTGAGGGCTACACCTTC. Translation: CASSRNSEGYTF. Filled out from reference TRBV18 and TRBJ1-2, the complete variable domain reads NAGVMQNPRHLVRRRGQEARLRCSPMKGHSHVYWYRQLPEEGLKFMVYLQKENIIDESGMPKERFSAEFPKEGPSILRIQQVVRGDSAAYFCASSRNSEGYTFGSGTRLTVV.